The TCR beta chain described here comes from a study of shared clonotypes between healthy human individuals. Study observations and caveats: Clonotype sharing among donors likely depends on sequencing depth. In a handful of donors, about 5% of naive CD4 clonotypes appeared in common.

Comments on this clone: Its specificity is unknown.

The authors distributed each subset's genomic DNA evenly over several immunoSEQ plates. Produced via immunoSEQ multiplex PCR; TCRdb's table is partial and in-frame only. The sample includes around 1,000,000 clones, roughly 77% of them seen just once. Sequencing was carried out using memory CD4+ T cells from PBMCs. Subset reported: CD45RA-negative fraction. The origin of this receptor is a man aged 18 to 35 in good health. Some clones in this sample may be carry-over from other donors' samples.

Here the CDR3 reads CASSQGWGSEQYF. The CDR3 coding sequence is TGTGCCAGCAGCCAAGGGTGGGGGAGCGAGCAGTACTTC. The chain is built from TRBV14 and TRBJ2-7; the D call may be TRBD1 or TRBD2 (5 bases each). The CDR3 length is 13 residues. The germline CDR1 and CDR2 sequences are SGHDN and FVKESK. V lost 1 base and J lost 6, with 10 bases in between.